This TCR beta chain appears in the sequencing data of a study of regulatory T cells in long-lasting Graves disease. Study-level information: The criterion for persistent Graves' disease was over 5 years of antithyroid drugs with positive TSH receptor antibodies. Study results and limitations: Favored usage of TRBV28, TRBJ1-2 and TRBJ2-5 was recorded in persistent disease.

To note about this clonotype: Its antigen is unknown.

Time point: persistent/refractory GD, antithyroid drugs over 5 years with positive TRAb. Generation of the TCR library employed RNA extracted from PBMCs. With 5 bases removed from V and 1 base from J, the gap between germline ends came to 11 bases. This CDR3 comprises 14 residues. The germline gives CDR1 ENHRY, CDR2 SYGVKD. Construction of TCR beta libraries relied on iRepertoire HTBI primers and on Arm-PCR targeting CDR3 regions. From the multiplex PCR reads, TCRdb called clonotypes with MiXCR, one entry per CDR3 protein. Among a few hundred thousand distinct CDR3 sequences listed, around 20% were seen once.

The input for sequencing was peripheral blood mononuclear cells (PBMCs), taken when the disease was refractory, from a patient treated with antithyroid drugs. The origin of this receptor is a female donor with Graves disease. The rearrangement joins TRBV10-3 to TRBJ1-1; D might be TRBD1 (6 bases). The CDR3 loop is CAISRQATNTEAFF. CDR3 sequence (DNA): TGTGCCATCAGTCGACAGGCTACGAACACTGAAGCTTTCTTT.